These 8 T cell receptor beta chains came from one sample sequenced in a study of cytomegalovirus exposure and HLA in healthy donors. Profiled with immunoSEQ multiplex PCR; TCRdb holds only in-frame clones, not every one. The sample records about 58,000 clones, 90% being singletons. The sequenced material came from PBMCs. Receptors originate from a young man in good health and CMV-seronegative.

This clone has a handful of counts. This chain links TRBV2 with TRBJ1-1; 7 nucleotides align to TRBD1. Trimming removed 6 bases from V and 3 bases from J; junction bases left unmatched: 7. CDR1 is SNHLY, CDR2 FYNNEI, per germline. This CDR3 region has 14 residues. The CDR3 loop is CASRGQGGDTEAFF. DNA of the CDR3: TGTGCCAGCAGGGGGCAGGGGGGCGACACTGAAGCTTTCTTT. Combining the CDR3 with reference TRBV2 and TRBJ1-1 gives the whole variable domain EPEVTQTPSHQVTQMGQEVILRCVPISNHLYFYWYRQILGQKVEFLVSFYNNEISEKSEIFDDQFSVERPDGSNFTLKIRSTKLEDSAMYFCASRGQGGDTEAFFGQGTRLTVV.

J is TRBJ2-5 and V is TRBV29-1; D is unresolved. This CDR3 contains 12 residues. V lost 6 bases and J 2 bases, leaving 10 bases between the germline ends. From germline, CDR1 is SQVTM and CDR2 ANQGSEA. The DNA for the CDR3 is TGCAGCGTAGCGCAGAGACAAGAGACCCAGTACTTC. Translated, it gives CSVAQRQETQYF.

Only one count was recorded for this clone. This sequence joins TRBV11-2 and TRBJ1-2, with D maybe TRBD1 (5 bases). V lost 1 base and J 8 bases, leaving 5 bases between the germline ends. The germline gives CDR1 SGHAT, CDR2 FQNNGV. The CDR3 contains 11 residues. As DNA, the CDR3 is TGTGCCAGCAGCTTAGGGGGCGGCTACACCTTC. It specifies CASSLGGGYTF.

The V gene is TRBV6-1, the J gene TRBJ2-5; D unclear. There are 14 residues in the CDR3. Germline assignment: CDR1 MNHNS and CDR2 SASEGT. V gave up 6 bases and J gave up 0 bases, with 11 bases separating them. CDR3 in DNA: TGTGCCAGCAGACGAGTGATAAACCAAGAGACCCAGTACTTC. As protein: CASRRVINQETQYF.

The gene calls are TRBV25-1 and TRBJ2-1; 9 nucleotides match TRBD1. Germline CDR1 is MGHDK and CDR2 is SYGVNS. V dropped 1 base and J dropped 5; count of bases not matched to a gene: 6. CDR3 size: 16 residues. The CDR3 is CASSEWGTGSHNEQFF. The CDR3, as DNA: TGTGCCAGCAGTGAATGGGGGACAGGGAGCCACAATGAGCAGTTCTTC.

The table lists this clone with a few counts. The rearrangement links TRBV6-5 to TRBJ1-5, with 8 bases that match TRBD1. V shed 2 bases and J 2 bases; nucleotides not matched to a gene: 2. Germline assignment: CDR1 MNHEY and CDR2 SVGAGI. The CDR3 spans 15 residues. The CDR3 here is CASSYDRGGNQPQHF. As DNA, the CDR3 is TGTGCCAGCAGTTACGACAGGGGTGGCAATCAGCCCCAGCATTTT.

This sequence joins TRBV19 and TRBJ1-5; D ambiguous. Germline CDR1 and CDR2: LNHDA and SQIVND (reference sequence). Trimming pared 4 bases from V and 3 bases from J, leaving 10 bases between. There are 14 residues in the CDR3. The CDR3 sequence: CASSSQADNQPQHF. In DNA form, the CDR3 reads TGTGCCAGTAGTAGTCAGGCAGACAATCAGCCCCAGCATTTT.

The V and J genes are TRBV19 and TRBJ2-2; 8 bases line up with TRBD2. Germline values: CDR1 LNHDA, CDR2 SQIVND (reference sequence). The CDR3 has 16 residues. After removal of 6 bases from V and 2 bases from J, the junction contained 8 bases not matched to a gene. The CDR3 DNA follows: TGTGCCAGTAGGGAGCGGGGGATGTCAAACACCGGGGAGCTGTTTTTT. It translates to CASRERGMSNTGELFF.